The present T cell receptor beta chain was sequenced within a study of CD8 T cells in ankylosing spondylitis. This clonotype was counted only a few times. The antigen remains unidentified. Germline V gene sequence: CDR1 KGHDR, CDR2 SFDVKD. Trimming took 5 bases from V and 3 from J, leaving 9 bases between them. The CDR3 loop spans 14 amino acids. Study results and caveats: Some of the motif variants had earlier been found in reactive arthritis patients' fluid and blood. A CD8+ phenotype characterized the disease-linked clones, which were relatively rare in peripheral blood. A TCR beta motif of fewer than 10 highly homologous variants seemed to mark ankylosing spondylitis blood.

TCRdb re-called the 5' RACE reads through MiXCR, storing one row per CDR3 protein. The sample lists more than 650,000 distinct CDR3 sequences, 10% to 15% occurring once. The sample consisted of blood, either unsorted or a sorted T cell fraction (not recorded which). This clonotype originated in a male donor with ankylosing spondylitis. The rearrangement joins TRBV24-1 to TRBJ2-2; TRBD2 is a possible D gene (5 bases). CDR3 nucleotide sequence: TGTGCCACCAGTGCGTGGGGAGACACCGGGGAGCTGTTTTTT. This codes for CATSAWGDTGELFF.